This TCR beta chain appears in the sequencing data of a study of beta chain features in type 1 diabetes. Turning to the study itself: Healthy donors resembled patients in age, gender and cell yields.

Isolated RNA was reverse transcribed in full, so expressed TCRB transcripts were sequenced. The protocol was immunoSEQ multiplex PCR, while the TCRdb copy is restricted to in-frame clones and leaves out a portion. The sample holds approximately 250,000 clones; 9% to 10% are singletons and the top ten take 0.03% to 0.035%. Germline V gene data show CDR1 as GTSNPN and CDR2 as SVGIG (reference sequence). The V and J ends lost 2 bases and 4 bases, in that order; junction bases with no gene match: 4. The CDR3 length is 15 residues. The study's findings and limits: Patients with type 1 diabetes carried fewer insertions and had more deletions at their VDJ junctions. Comparison showed that naive, central memory and Treg TCRB repertoires appeared more similar among patients than among healthy donors.

Notes on this clone: Its antigen is currently unknown.

The TCR sequence derives from a woman between 18 and 30 years old in good health. The gene calls are TRBV30 and TRBJ1-6; 8 nucleotides line up with TRBD1. The sequencing input was naive CD4+ T cells from blood. The CDR3 spells CAWSLTGVYNSPLHF. CDR3 nucleotide sequence: TGTGCCTGGAGTTTGACAGGGGTGTATAATTCACCCCTCCACTTT.